The clone carrying this TCR beta chain was seen at least ten times. Germline values: CDR1 SGHAT, CDR2 FQNNGV. V gave up 5 bases and J gave up 8 bases, with 7 bases separating them. The CDR3 consists of 12 residues. The sample is drawn from a study of T cells after posttransplantation cyclophosphamide. Method: immunoSEQ multiplex PCR; TCRdb's copy keeps in-frame clones and lacks some. The repertoire shows tens of thousands of clones, none seen only once; the top ten take under 5.5%. Source material: PBMCs. The chain couples TRBV11-2 to TRBJ1-6; no firm D call. The receptor was isolated from a woman in her 30s in good health and a related stem cell transplant donor. The CDR3 region is CASSGDYSPLHF. The CDR3 region has the DNA TGTGCCAGCAGCGGCGACTATTCACCCCTCCACTTT.